The present T cell receptor (beta chain) was sequenced within a study of T cell responses to AZD1222 COVID-19 vaccine. Findings and caveats of the study: Researchers report vaccine-associated CD4 TCRs spanning spike, with dominance at 160-218 and 743-854. Sampling that yielded the repertoires occurred only after the peak T cell response.

In the case of this clone: The target antigen is unknown.

Method: immunoSEQ multiplex PCR; TCRdb's copy keeps in-frame clones and lacks some. The sample lists 150,000 to 200,000 clones, around 95% occurring once. V lost 2 bases and J 5 bases, leaving 9 bases between the germline ends. The V gene's germline CDR1 is WNHNN and CDR2 SYGVQD (reference sequence). This CDR3 has 14 amino acids. The receptor comes from an adult in good health. The input for sequencing was peripheral blood, taken on day 0 of AZD1222 vaccination. The chain couples TRBV10-1 to TRBJ2-2; D call uncertain. This chain's CDR3 is CASSEGGETGELFF. The CDR3 DNA follows: TGCGCCAGCAGTGAGGGTGGGGAAACCGGGGAGCTGTTTTTT.